These 24 T cell receptor beta chains originate from one sample sequenced in a study of technical replicates of blood from a handful of donors. TCRdb's table, derived via immunoSEQ multiplex PCR, lists solely in-frame clones and lacks some. The sample holds some 14,000 clones, approximately 84% seen once. Source material: PBMCs. The receptors stem from a human donor in good health.

The J gene is TRBJ2-7, the V gene TRBV29-1; TRBD2 matches 7 bases. V was pared by 6 bases and J by 0 bases, with 23 bases of the junction left unmatched. The germline V gene has CDR1 SQVTM and CDR2 ANQGSEA. CDR3 size: 19 residues. CDR3: CSVVKTSGIHPSSSYEQYF. CDR3 sequence (DNA): TGCAGCGTCGTAAAGACAAGCGGGATACATCCTTCTAGCTCCTACGAGCAGTACTTC.

This chain joins TRBV15 and TRBJ1-3; D remains unclear. Trimming cost V 5 bases and J 0 bases, with 17 bases left between them. Germline V gene lookup returns CDR1 LNHNV and CDR2 YYDKDF (reference sequence). The CDR3 consists of 17 residues. CDR3 bases: TGTGCCACCAGCGGAGGAAGGTTCGGGAGCTCTGGAAACACCATATATTTT. This sequence encodes CATSGGRFGSSGNTIYF.

This clone occurred a few times. The chain has TRBV30 and TRBJ1-1, with TRBD1 as a possible D gene (6 bases). The V end lost 1 base, the J end lost 6 bases, and 12 bases lay between the germline ends. This CDR3 region has 13 residues. Germline assignment: CDR1 GTSNPN and CDR2 SVGIG (reference sequence). The CDR3 spells CAWSGSGAAEAFF. In nucleotides, the CDR3 is TGTGCCTGGAGTGGATCAGGGGCCGCTGAAGCTTTCTTT.

The chain has TRBV2 and TRBJ2-1; no reliable D call. V shed 9 bases and J shed 0 bases, with 12 bases lying between them. This CDR3 contains 14 residues. CDR1 and CDR2 (germline): SNHLY, FYNNEI. The DNA of the CDR3 is TGTGCCAGGAAGAACACCAGCTCCTACAATGAGCAGTTCTTC. This codes for CARKNTSSYNEQFF.

The V and J genes are TRBV7-2 and TRBJ2-5; 7 bases line up with TRBD1. Germline V gene data show CDR1 as SGHTA and CDR2 as FQGNSA. V lost 5 bases and J lost 2; bases outside the gene matches: 2. This CDR3 contains 13 residues. CDR3 sequence: CASSRGQQETQYF. The CDR3 coding sequence is TGTGCCAGCAGCCGGGGACAGCAAGAGACCCAGTACTTC.

The rearrangement joins TRBV9 to TRBJ2-2; tentative D call: TRBD2 (6 bases). Germline-derived CDR1 and CDR2 are SGDLS and YYNGEE. Trimming removed 0 bases from V and 4 bases from J, with 16 bases in between. CDR3 length: 17 amino acids. The DNA of the CDR3 is TGTGCCAGCAGCGTAGCCACCGTACTAGCTGGCACCGGGGAGCTGTTTTTT. Residues: CASSVATVLAGTGELFF.

Here the CDR3 DNA reads TGCGCCAGCAGCTTCCTAGGGGGGGTCGGGGAGCTGTTTTTT. Its translation is CASSFLGGVGELFF. The V gene is TRBV5-1, the J gene TRBJ2-2, with a weak D call TRBD2 (7 bases). The germline V and J ends were trimmed by 2 bases and 7 bases, with 12 bases remaining between them. The CDR3 is 14 amino acids. Looked up from germline, CDR1 is SGHRS and CDR2 is YFSETQ.

The chain combines TRBV7-8 with TRBJ2-7; no clear D gene. Per germline, CDR1 SGHVS and CDR2 FQNEAQ. The CDR3 loop spans 14 amino acids. Trimming removed 3 bases at V and 0 bases at J, with 9 bases between. CDR3 bases: TGTGCCAGCAGCTTTGGTCCCAGCTCCTACGAGCAGTACTTC. Amino acids: CASSFGPSSYEQYF.

The rearrangement links TRBV5-5 to TRBJ1-2; a weak D match, TRBD1 (6 bases). Germline values: CDR1 SGHKS, CDR2 YYEKEE (reference sequence). This CDR3 has 13 residues. V was pared by 5 bases and J by 4 bases, with 12 bases between. The CDR3, as DNA: TGTGCCAGCAGTATTGGACAGAGCTATGGCTACACCTTC. It yields the protein CASSIGQSYGYTF.

This clone has a single count. The chain is built from TRBV7-8 and TRBJ2-1; D is unresolved. V gave up 8 bases and J gave up 2 bases, with 10 bases separating them. Germline-derived CDR1 and CDR2 are SGHVS and FQNEAQ. The CDR3 consists of 13 residues. CDR3: CASLLFAYNEQFF. CDR3 DNA sequence: TGTGCCAGCCTTCTTTTCGCCTACAATGAGCAGTTCTTC.

A single count supports this clone. The J gene is TRBJ1-1, the V gene TRBV5-1; TRBD1 aligns across 9 bases. Trimming took 5 bases from V and 6 from J; bases not matched to a gene: 8. The germline V gene encodes CDR1 SGHRS and CDR2 YFSETQ. CDR3 length equals 14 residues. Written as DNA, the CDR3 is TGCGCCAGCAGACGGGGGACAGGGAGCCCTGAAGCTTTCTTT. The encoded protein is CASRRGTGSPEAFF.

The chain uses TRBV7-9 and TRBJ2-2; a weak D match, TRBD2 (6 bases). V was trimmed by 1 base and J by 0 bases, leaving 18 bases between them. The CDR3 spans 19 residues. Germline values: CDR1 SEHNR, CDR2 FQNEAQ (reference sequence). The CDR3 sequence: CASSLVLIFSGANTGELFF. The CDR3 DNA reads TGTGCCAGCAGCTTAGTCCTTATATTTAGCGGCGCGAACACCGGGGAGCTGTTTTTT.

The V call is TRBV5-1, the J call TRBJ2-1; weak D call: TRBD2 (6 bases). The CDR3 totals 15 residues. V was pared by 0 bases and J by 5 bases, with 12 bases between. Germline V gene data show CDR1 as SGHRS and CDR2 as YFSETQ. In nucleotides, the CDR3 is TGCGCCAGCAGCTTGGTGGCTAGCGAGAACAATGAGCAGTTCTTC. Amino acids: CASSLVASENNEQFF.

The chain is built from TRBV11-3 and TRBJ2-5, with 11 positions matching TRBD2. V lost 5 bases to trimming and J lost 5 bases; unmatched junction nucleotides: 16. This CDR3 region has 18 residues. Germline loops: CDR1 SGHNT, CDR2 YENEEA. CDR3 DNA sequence: TGTGCCAGCAGCCCTGGGCAGGGGCTAGCGGGAGGTTTGGAGACCCAGTACTTC. Residues: CASSPGQGLAGGLETQYF.

The chain recombines TRBV5-1 with TRBJ2-5; 10 nucleotides line up with TRBD1. Unmatched junction bases numbered 11, after V lost 4 bases and J lost 5 bases. The length of the CDR3 is 16 residues. The germline CDR1 and CDR2 sequences are SGHRS and YFSETQ. The CDR3 DNA follows: TGCGCCAGCAGCACCATTTGGGACAGGGGTTTGGAGACCCAGTACTTC. Amino acids: CASSTIWDRGLETQYF.

The chain links TRBV10-1 to TRBJ2-3; 9 nucleotides agree with TRBD2. The CDR3 sequence is 16 residues long. Per the germline V gene, CDR1 is WNHNN and CDR2 is SYGVQD (reference sequence). After removal of 0 bases from V and 5 bases from J, the junction contained 6 bases not matched to a gene. The CDR3 protein is CASSESLAGSEDTQYF. The DNA of the CDR3 is TGCGCCAGCAGTGAGTCGCTAGCGGGGAGCGAAGATACGCAGTATTTT.

V and J are TRBV6-1 and TRBJ1-5; 8 positions match TRBD1. Looked up from germline, CDR1 is MNHNS and CDR2 is SASEGT. The CDR3 spans 15 residues. V lost 4 bases, J lost 5 bases, and 7 bases stayed unmatched. The CDR3 loop reads CASSVWSGGDQPQHF. CDR3 in DNA: TGTGCCAGCAGTGTTTGGTCAGGGGGCGATCAGCCCCAGCATTTT.

This chain connects TRBV5-5 to TRBJ2-3; the D is unclear. CDR3 length equals 17 residues. Trimming left V 2 bases short and J 0 bases short, with 16 bases between. The germline gives CDR1 SGHKS, CDR2 YYEKEE (reference sequence). In DNA form, the CDR3 reads TGTGCCAGCAGCTTCTATACCTTCCAGACTAGCACAGATACGCAGTATTTT. Translating gives CASSFYTFQTSTDTQYF.

CDR3 loop: CASSELAGGPDTQYF. CDR3 DNA: TGTGCCAGCAGTGAACTAGCGGGAGGGCCAGATACGCAGTATTTT. This chain uses TRBV6-1 with TRBJ2-3; TRBD2 matches at 12 bases. CDR1 is MNHNS and CDR2 is SASEGT in the germline V gene. V shed 2 bases and J 4 bases; nucleotides not matched to a gene: 1. CDR3 length: 15 amino acids.

The gene calls are TRBV6-5 and TRBJ1-1; 10 positions agree with TRBD1. The ends lost 6 bases at V and 4 bases at J; junction bases unmatched: 8. Germline-derived CDR1 and CDR2 are MNHEY and SVGAGI. CDR3 size: 15 residues. The CDR3 protein is CASSLGQGFRTEAFF. In DNA, the CDR3 is TGTGCCAGCAGCCTGGGACAGGGGTTCCGCACTGAAGCTTTCTTT.

In this sample, this clone turned up a few times. This rearrangement joins TRBV7-6 to TRBJ2-1, with D possibly matching TRBD2 (5 bases). CDR3 length: 16 amino acids. The germline V gene encodes CDR1 SGHVS and CDR2 FNYEAQ. The ends were cut back, 5 bases at V and 3 bases at J, with 17 bases in the middle. The CDR3 protein is CASSEVGGGLYNEQFF. The CDR3 nucleotides are TGTGCCAGCAGCGAGGTGGGCGGAGGCCTCTACAATGAGCAGTTCTTC.

This CDR3 is CASSQEGLGARYGYTF. CDR3 in DNA: TGCGCCAGCAGCCAAGAGGGTTTGGGGGCTAGGTATGGCTACACCTTC. This chain uses TRBV4-1 with TRBJ1-2, with D maybe TRBD1 (6 bases). The CDR3 consists of 16 residues. Per the germline V gene, CDR1 is MGHRA and CDR2 is YSYEKL. V lost 0 bases to trimming and J lost 5 bases, with 16 bases between them.

V gene TRBV10-1 combines with J gene TRBJ2-2; no firm D call. V lost 4 bases, J lost 8 bases, and 5 bases lay in between. The germline V gene encodes CDR1 WNHNN and CDR2 SYGVQD (reference sequence). This CDR3 region has 11 residues. CDR3 loop: CASSGAGELFF. Written as DNA, the CDR3 is TGCGCCAGCAGTGGGGCTGGGGAGCTGTTTTTT.

The rearrangement joins TRBV14 to TRBJ2-7, with TRBD2 matching 13 bases. Germline assignment: CDR1 SGHDN and CDR2 FVKESK. CDR3 length equals 16 residues. J was trimmed by 2 bases and V by 4 bases; bases with no gene match: 5. CDR3 sequence reads: CASSLRTSGSTYEQYF. DNA for the CDR3: TGTGCCAGCAGCCTACGGACTAGCGGGAGTACCTACGAGCAGTACTTC.